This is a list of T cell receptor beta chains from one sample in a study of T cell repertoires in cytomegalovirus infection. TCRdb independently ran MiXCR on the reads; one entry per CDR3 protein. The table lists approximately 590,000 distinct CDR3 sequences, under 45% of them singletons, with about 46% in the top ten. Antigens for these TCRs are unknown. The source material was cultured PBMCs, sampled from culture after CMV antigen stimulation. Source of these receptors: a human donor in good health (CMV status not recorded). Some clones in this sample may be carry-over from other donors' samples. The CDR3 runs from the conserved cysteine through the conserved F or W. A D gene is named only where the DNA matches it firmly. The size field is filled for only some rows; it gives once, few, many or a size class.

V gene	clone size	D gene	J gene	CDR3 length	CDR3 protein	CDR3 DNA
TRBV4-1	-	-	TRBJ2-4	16	CASSQAWGPAKNIQYF	TGCGCCAGCAGCCAAGCGTGGGGGCCAGCCAAAAACATTCAGTACTTC
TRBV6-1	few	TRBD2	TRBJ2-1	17	CASSEGSSGRGRYEQFF	TGTGCCAGCAGTGAAGGAAGTAGCGGGAGGGGGAGGTATGAGCAGTTCTTC
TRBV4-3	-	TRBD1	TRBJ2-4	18	CASSQDLPTTGSQNIQYF	TGCGCCAGCAGCCAAGATCTCCCCACGACAGGGTCCCAAAACATTCAGTACTTC
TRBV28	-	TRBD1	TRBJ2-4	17	CASSPRPPTGPKNIQYF	TGTGCCAGCAGTCCCCGTCCCCCGACAGGGCCCAAAAACATTCAGTACTTC
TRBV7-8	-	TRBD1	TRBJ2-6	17	CASSPTGTWEGANVLTF	TGTGCCAGCAGCCCGACAGGGACGTGGGAGGGGGCCAACGTCCTGACTTTC
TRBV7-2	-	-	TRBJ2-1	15	CASSLMTGLYNEQFF	TGTGCCAGCAGCTTAATGACGGGGCTGTACAATGAGCAGTTCTTC
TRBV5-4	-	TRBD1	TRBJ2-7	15	CASSLWDRDPYEQYF	TGTGCCAGCAGCTTATGGGACAGGGATCCCTACGAGCAGTACTTC
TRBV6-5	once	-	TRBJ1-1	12	CASSRGPHEAFF	TGTGCCAGCAGCCGCGGCCCTCATGAAGCTTTCTTT
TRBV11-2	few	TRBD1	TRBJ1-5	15	CASSPGTAQNQPQHF	TGTGCCAGCAGCCCCGGGACAGCTCAAAATCAGCCCCAGCATTTT
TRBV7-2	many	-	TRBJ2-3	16	CASSPDWTAGTDTQYF	TGTGCCAGCAGCCCCGACTGGACGGCAGGCACAGATACGCAGTATTTT
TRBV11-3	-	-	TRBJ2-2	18	CASSLIPRRGGNTGELFF	TGTGCCAGCAGCTTAATCCCCCGGCGGGGAGGGAACACCGGGGAGCTGTTTTTT